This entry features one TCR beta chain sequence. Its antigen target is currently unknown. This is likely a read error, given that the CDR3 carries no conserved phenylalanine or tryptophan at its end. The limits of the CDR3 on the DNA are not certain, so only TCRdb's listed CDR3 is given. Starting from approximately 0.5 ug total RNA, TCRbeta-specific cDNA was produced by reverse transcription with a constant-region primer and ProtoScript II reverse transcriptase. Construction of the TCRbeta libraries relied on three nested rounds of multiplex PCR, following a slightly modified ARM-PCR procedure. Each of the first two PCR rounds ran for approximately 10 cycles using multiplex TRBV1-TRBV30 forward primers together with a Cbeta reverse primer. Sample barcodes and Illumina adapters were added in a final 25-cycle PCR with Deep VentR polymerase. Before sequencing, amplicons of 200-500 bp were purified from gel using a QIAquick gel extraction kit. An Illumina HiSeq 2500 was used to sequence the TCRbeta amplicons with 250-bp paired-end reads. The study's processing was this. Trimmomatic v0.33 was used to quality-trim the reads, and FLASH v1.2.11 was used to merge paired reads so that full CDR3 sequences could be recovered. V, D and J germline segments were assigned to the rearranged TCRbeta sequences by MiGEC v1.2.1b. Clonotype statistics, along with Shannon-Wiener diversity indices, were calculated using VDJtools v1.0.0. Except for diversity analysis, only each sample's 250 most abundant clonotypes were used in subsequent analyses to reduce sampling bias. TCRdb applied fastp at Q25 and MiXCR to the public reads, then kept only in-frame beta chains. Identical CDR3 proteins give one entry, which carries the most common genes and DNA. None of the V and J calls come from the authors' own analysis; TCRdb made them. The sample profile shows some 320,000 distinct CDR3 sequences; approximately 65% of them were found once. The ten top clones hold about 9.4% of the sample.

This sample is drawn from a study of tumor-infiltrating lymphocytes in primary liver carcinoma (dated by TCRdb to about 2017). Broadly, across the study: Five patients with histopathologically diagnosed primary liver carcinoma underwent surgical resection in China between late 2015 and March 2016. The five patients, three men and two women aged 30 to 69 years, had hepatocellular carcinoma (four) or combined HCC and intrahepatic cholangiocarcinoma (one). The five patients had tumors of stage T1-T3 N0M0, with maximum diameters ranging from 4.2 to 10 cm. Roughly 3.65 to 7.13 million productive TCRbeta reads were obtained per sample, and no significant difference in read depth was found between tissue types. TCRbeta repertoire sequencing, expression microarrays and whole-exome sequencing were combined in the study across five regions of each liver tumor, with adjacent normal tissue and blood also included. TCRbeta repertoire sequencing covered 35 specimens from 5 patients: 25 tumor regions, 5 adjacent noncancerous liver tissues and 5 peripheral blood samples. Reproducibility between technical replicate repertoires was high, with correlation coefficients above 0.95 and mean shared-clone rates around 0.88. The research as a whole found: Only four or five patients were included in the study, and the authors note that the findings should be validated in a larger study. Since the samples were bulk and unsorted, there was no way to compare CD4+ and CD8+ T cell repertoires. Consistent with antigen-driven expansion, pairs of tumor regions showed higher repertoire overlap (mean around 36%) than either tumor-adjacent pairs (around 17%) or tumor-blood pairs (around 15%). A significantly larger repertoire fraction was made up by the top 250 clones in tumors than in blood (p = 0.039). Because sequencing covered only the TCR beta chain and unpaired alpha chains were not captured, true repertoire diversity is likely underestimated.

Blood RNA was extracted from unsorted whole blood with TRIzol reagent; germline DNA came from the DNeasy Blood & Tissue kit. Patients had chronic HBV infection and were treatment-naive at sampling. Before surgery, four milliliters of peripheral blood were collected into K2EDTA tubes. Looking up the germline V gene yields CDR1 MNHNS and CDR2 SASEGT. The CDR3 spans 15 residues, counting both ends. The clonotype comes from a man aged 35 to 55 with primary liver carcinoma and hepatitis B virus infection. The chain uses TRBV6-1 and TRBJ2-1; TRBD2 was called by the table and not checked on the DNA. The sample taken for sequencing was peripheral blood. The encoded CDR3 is CASREEADPTSEQFS.